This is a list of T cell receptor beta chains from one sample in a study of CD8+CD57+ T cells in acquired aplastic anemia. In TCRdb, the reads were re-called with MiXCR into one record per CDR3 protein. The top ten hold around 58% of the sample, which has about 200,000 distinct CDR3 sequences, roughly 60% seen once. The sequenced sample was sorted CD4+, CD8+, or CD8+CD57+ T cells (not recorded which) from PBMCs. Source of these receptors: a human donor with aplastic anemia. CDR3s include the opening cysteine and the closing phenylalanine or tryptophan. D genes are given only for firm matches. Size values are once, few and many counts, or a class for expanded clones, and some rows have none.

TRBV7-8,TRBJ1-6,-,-,CASSLRESSYNSPLHF,TGTGCCAGCAGCTTAAGGGAGAGCTCCTATAATTCACCCCTCCACTTT
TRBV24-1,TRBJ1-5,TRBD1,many,CATSETGTGGQPQHF,TGTGCCACCAGTGAAACCGGGACAGGGGGTCAGCCCCAGCATTTT
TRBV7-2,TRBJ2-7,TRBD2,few,CASSLPPGGAYEQYF,TGTGCCAGCAGCTTACCCCCGGGAGGGGCCTACGAGCAGTACTTC
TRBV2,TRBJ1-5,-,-,CASSESLNIGNQPQHF,TGTGCCAGCAGTGAAAGTCTAAATATTGGCAATCAGCCCCAGCATTTT
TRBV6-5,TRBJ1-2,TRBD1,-,CASSPTGGHYGYTF,TGTGCCAGCAGCCCGACAGGGGGCCACTATGGCTACACCTTC
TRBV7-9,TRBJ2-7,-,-,CASSLASMGPYEQYF,TGTGCCAGCAGCTTAGCAAGTATGGGACCCTACGAGCAGTACTTC
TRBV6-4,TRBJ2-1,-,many,CASSDGGAVDEQFF,TGTGCCAGCAGTGACGGGGGCGCAGTCGATGAGCAGTTCTTC
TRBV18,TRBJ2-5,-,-,CASSALYGEETQYF,TGTGCCAGCTCAGCCTTGTACGGGGAAGAGACCCAGTACTTC
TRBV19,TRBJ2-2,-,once,CASSGDPPGAGELFF,TGTGCCAGTAGTGGGGACCCGCCAGGTGCCGGGGAGCTGTTTTTT
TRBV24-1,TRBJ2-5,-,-,CATSSAGGETQYF,TGTGCCACCTCCTCGGCAGGCGGGGAGACCCAGTACTTC
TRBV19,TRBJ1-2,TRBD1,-,CASSIGTASFSYGYTF,TGTGCCAGTAGTATCGGGACAGCGTCCTTTTCCTATGGCTACACCTTC
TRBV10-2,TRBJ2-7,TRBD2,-,CASSELAGSSYEQYF,TGCGCCAGCAGTGAGCTAGCGGGGAGCTCCTACGAGCAGTACTTC
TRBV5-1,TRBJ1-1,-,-,CASSSGPNNAGTEAFF,TGCGCCAGCAGCTCAGGACCGAATAACGCGGGCACTGAAGCTTTCTTT
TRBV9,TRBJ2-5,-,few,CASSVGGYQETQYF,TGTGCCAGCAGCGTGGGGGGTTACCAAGAGACCCAGTACTTC
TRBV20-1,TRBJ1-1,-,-,CSARAGAANTEAFF,TGCAGTGCTAGAGCCGGGGCAGCCAACACTGAAGCTTTCTTT
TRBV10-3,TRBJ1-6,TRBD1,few,CAIRDREGSPLHF,TGTGCCATCAGGGACAGGGAAGGCTCACCCCTCCACTTT
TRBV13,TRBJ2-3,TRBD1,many,CASSGLGTGVTDTQYF,TGTGCCAGCAGCGGCCTCGGGACAGGGGTCACAGATACGCAGTATTTT
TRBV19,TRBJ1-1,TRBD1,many,CASRPWTGAMNTEAFF,TGTGCCAGTAGACCCTGGACAGGGGCGATGAACACTGAAGCTTTCTTT
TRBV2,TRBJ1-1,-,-,CASIPETNTEAFF,TGTGCCAGCATCCCCGAAACGAACACTGAAGCTTTCTTT
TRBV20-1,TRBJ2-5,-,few,CSARDGDTQETQYF,TGCAGTGCTAGAGACGGGGACACCCAAGAGACCCAGTACTTC
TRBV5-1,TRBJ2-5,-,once,CASSLEGGRGETQYF,TGCGCCAGCAGCTTGGAAGGGGGGCGAGGAGAGACCCAGTACTTC
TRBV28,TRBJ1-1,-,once,CASSFKGLTEAFF,TGTGCCAGCAGTTTTAAAGGGCTCACTGAAGCTTTCTTT
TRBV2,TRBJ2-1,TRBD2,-,CASSTGERGGTYNEQFF,TGTGCCAGCAGTACCGGGGAGCGGGGGGGCACCTACAATGAGCAGTTCTTC
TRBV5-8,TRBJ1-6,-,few,CASSFKQGPNSPLHF,TGTGCCAGCAGCTTTAAGCAGGGTCCGAATTCACCCCTCCACTTT
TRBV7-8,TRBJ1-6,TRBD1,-,CAGTGSLNSPLHF,TGTGCCGGGACAGGCAGCCTTAATTCACCCCTCCACTTT
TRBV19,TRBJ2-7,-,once,CASSIPPYEQYF,TGTGCCAGTAGTATCCCCCCATACGAGCAGTACTTC
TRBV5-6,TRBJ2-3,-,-,CASSTLGISLGHLTDTQYF,TGTGCCAGCAGCACACTAGGGATTTCCCTAGGGCATCTCACAGATACGCAGTATTTT
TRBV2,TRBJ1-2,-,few,CASGRQGRSYTF,TGTGCCAGCGGTCGACAAGGCAGGAGCTACACCTTC
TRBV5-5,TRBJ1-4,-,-,CASSLRKLFF,TGTGCCAGCAGCTTGAGAAAACTGTTTTTT
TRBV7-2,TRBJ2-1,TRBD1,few,CASSQDRGSYNEQFF,TGTGCCAGCAGCCAAGACAGGGGATCCTACAATGAGCAGTTCTTC